This T cell receptor (beta chain) was recovered during a study of blood T cell repertoires in COVID-19. Some clones are missing from TCRdb's copy, which holds only in-frame ones; the method was immunoSEQ multiplex PCR. The sample carries about 200,000 clones, roughly 92% recorded once. Losses at the gene ends were 8 bases for V and 1 base for J; bases not matched to a gene: 11. The CDR3 is 16 amino acids. From germline, CDR1 is SGHTA and CDR2 FQGNSA. Seattle's enrolled individuals joined amid active infection and were then monitored longitudinally. The TCR comes from a man aged 25-45 years with COVID-19, enrolled during active disease. This rearrangement joins TRBV7-2 to TRBJ1-2; 9 bases are shared with TRBD1. Sequencing input: peripheral blood. CDR3 protein: CASWAGTGLGNYGYTF. CDR3 in DNA: TGTGCCAGCTGGGCCGGGACAGGGTTGGGTAACTATGGCTACACCTTC.